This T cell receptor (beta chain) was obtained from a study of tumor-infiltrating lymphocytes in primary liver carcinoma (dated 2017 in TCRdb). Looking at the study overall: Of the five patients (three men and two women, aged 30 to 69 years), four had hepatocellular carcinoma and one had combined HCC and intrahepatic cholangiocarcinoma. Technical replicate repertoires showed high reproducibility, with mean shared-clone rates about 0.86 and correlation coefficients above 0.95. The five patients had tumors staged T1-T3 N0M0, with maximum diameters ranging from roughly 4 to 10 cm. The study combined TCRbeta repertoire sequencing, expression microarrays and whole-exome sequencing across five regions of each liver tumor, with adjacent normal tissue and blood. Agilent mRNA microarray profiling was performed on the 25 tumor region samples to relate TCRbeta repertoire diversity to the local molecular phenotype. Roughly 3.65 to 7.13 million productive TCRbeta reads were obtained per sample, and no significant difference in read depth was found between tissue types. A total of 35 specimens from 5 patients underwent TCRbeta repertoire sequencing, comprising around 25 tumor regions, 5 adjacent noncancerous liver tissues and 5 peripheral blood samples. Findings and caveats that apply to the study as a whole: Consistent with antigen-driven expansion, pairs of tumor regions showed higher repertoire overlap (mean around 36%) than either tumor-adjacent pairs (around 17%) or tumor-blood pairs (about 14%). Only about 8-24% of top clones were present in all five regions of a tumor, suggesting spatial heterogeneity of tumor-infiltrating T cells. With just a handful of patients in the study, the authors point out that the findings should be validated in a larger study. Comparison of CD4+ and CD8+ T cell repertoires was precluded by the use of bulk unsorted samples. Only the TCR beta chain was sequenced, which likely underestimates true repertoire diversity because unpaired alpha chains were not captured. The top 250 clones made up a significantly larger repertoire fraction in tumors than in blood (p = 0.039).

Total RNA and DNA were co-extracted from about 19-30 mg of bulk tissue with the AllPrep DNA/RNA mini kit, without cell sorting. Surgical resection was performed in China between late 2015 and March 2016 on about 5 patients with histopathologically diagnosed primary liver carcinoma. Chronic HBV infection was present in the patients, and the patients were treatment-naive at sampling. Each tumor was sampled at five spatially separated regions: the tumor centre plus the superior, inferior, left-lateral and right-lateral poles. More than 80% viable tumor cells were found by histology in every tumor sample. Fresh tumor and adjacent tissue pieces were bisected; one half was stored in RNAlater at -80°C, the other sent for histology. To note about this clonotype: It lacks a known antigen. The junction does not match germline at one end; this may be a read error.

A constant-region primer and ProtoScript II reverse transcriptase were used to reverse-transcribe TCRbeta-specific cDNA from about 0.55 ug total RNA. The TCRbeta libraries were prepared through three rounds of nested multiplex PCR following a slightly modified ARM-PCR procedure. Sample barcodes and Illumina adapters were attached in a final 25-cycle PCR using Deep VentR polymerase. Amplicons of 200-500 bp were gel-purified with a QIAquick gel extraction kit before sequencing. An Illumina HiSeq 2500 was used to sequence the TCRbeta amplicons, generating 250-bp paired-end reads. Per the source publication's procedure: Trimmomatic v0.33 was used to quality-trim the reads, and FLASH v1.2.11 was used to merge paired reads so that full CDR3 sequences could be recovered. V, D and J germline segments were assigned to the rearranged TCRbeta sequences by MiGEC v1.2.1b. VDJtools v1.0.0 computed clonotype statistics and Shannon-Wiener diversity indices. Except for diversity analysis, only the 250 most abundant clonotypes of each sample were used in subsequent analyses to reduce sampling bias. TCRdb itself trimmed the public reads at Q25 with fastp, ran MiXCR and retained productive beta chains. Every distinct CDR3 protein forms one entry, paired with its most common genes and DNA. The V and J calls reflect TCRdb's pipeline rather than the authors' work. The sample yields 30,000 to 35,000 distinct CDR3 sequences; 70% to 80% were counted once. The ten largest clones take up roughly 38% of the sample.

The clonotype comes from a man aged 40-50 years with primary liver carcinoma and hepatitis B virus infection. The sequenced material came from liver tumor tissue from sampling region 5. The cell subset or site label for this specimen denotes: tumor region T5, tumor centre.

The DNA sequence is as follows: TGTGCCAGAAGCCAAGAGTACGGGCAGGGTCTTTGGACTGAAGCTTTCTTT. Its amino acids are CARSQEYGQGLWTEAFF. The V and J genes are TRBV4-2 and TRBJ1-1, and perhaps TRBD1 as D gene, on 5 matching bases. From its cysteine to its phenylalanine, the CDR3 spans 17 amino acids. Only the CDR3 portion is preserved as DNA: 51 bases, with reading frame beginning at the first base. The germline V gene yields LGHNA for CDR1 and YNFKEQ for CDR2.